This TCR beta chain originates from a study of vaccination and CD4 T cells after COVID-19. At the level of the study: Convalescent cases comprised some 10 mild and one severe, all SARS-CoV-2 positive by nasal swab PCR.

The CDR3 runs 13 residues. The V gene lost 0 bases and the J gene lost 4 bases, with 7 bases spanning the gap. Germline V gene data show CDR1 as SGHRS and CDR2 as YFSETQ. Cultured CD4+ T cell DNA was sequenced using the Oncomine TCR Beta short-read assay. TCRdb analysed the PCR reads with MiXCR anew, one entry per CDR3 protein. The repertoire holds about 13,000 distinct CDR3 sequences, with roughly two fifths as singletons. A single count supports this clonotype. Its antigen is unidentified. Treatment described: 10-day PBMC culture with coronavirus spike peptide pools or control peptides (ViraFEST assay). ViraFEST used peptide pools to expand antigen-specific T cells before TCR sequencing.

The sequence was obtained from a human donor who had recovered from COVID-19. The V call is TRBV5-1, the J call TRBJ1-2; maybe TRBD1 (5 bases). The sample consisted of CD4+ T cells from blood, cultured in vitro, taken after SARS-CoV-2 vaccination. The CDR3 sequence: CASSLADSYGYTF. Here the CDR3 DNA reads TGCGCCAGCAGCTTGGCCGACAGCTATGGCTACACCTTC.